The entry below gives a single TCR beta chain sequence along with its context. Its matching antigen is unknown. The same CDR3 arises from other DNA sequences in this sample as well. Naive CD8 cells lacked CD45RO, underwent positive selection for CCR7 and left out terminally differentiated effector memory CD45RA+ cells. Every immunoSEQ plate was one replicate of a subset's evenly spread DNA. TCRdb keeps only in-frame clones here, not all; method: immunoSEQ multiplex PCR. Among under 2,000,000 clones, less than 95% were seen once, and the ten largest hold approximately 1.2%. Germline assignment: CDR1 MNHEY and CDR2 SVGAGI. The CDR3 is 15 residues long. V lost 0 bases to trimming and J lost 5 bases, with 13 bases between them. The data originate from a study of shared clonotypes between healthy human individuals. Background on the study: Donors had three CD4 naive, three CD4 memory, two CD8 naive and one CD8 memory plate apiece. Study observations and caveats: Memory subsets had estimated richness that was generally smaller than that of naive subsets. Rarefaction showed sorted-subset sequencing was incomplete despite large depth.

The sequence was collected from a young man in good health. The specimen was naive CD8+ T cells sorted from blood. The V gene is TRBV6-5, the J gene TRBJ1-1, with a weak D call TRBD1 (5 bases). CDR3 in amino acids: CASSYSRQGGTEAFF. In nucleotides, the CDR3 is TGTGCCAGCAGTTACTCGAGGCAGGGAGGGACTGAAGCTTTCTTT.